This T cell receptor (beta chain) was captured by sequencing in a study of blood T cells in healthy people across ages. Looking at the study overall: With template switching, about one barcoded beta molecule was captured per two T cells.

The table lists this clonotype with a few counts. A read error may be the cause here, since a much bigger clone is one base away. CDR3 length equals 12 residues. The germline CDR1 and CDR2 sequences are MGHRA and YSYEKL. Trimming pared 0 bases from V and 3 bases from J, leaving 3 bases between. For the second PCR, which ran for 7 to 11 cycles, a sample-barcoded 5' primer and a J-beta primer mix were used. TCRdb recomputed calls from the 5' RACE reads with MiXCR, one row per CDR3 protein. Altogether approximately 900,000 distinct CDR3 sequences are present, about 29% being singletons, with the ten largest covering 10% to 13%. These data were also filed under a second study, of T cells of mothers and their children. That work states: When mothers and children were related, their normalized repertoire overlap, which was always slightly higher, did not differ significantly from that of unrelated pairs.

This chain links TRBV4-1 with TRBJ2-7; D is uncertain. This receptor was identified in a woman aged 40 to 49 in good health. Sequencing was carried out using blood. The CDR3 spells CASSQEDYEQYF. As DNA, the CDR3 is TGCGCCAGCAGCCAAGAGGACTACGAGCAGTACTTC.